This T cell receptor (beta chain) derives from a study of a mutant IDH1 vaccine in newly diagnosed glioma. Study information: Averaging roughly 40 years of age, treated patients were about 60% male and roughly 38% female. Earlier treatment was radiotherapy, temozolomide, or both, with most getting both.

The CDR3 runs 17 residues. The germline V gene encodes CDR1 GTSNPN and CDR2 SVGIG (reference sequence). Trimming stripped 3 bases from V and 0 bases from J, with 18 bases between. The protocol was immunoSEQ multiplex PCR, while the TCRdb copy is restricted to in-frame clones and leaves out a portion. The repertoire holds approximately 92,000 clones, with about four fifths as singletons. Stated time point: baseline, week 1 (first vaccination visit). Indicated treatment: pre-vaccination baseline after standard-of-care therapy. Those who donated had recent WHO grade 3 or 4 IDH1-mutant, ATRX-lost astrocytomas.

Sequences were derived from PBMCs, sampled from a glioma patient treated with radiotherapy, temozolomide or both. The chain recombines TRBV30 with TRBJ2-1; weak D call: TRBD1 (6 bases). This TCR was sampled from a middle-aged man with glioma. The chain's CDR3 is CAWRERTGSGSYNEQFF. For the CDR3, the DNA is TGTGCCTGGAGAGAAAGAACAGGGTCTGGCTCCTACAATGAGCAGTTCTTC.